The 13 T cell receptor beta chains presented below share a single source sample, sequenced in a study of human T cells and chemical hapten exposure. One entry per CDR3 protein results from TCRdb running MiXCR on the RACE reads. The data contain approximately 68,000 distinct CDR3 sequences, 6.5% to 10% of them seen just once; the ten biggest clones take up around 3%. Documented time point: patch test 2, 6 weeks after DPC sensitization. Regarding treatment: therapeutic diphenylcyclopropenone sensitization with weekly scalp DPC. Here the sequenced sample was whole blood, taken in connection with sensitization to the hapten diphenylcyclopropenone (DPC). These receptor sequences come from a woman in her fifties or sixties with alopecia areata. Some clones in this sample may be carry-over from other donors' samples.

There are many counts of this clonotype. The genes are TRBV6-6 and TRBJ2-7; maybe TRBD1 (6 bases). Looked up from germline, CDR1 is MNHNY and CDR2 is SVGAGI (reference sequence). V lost 4 bases and J 6 bases, leaving 13 bases between the germline ends. CDR3 length: 13 amino acids. The CDR3 nucleotides are TGTGCCAGCAGTTCCCCGACAGGAGTCGAGCAGTACTTC. This codes for CASSSPTGVEQYF.

V and J are TRBV11-2 and TRBJ1-1; 8 nucleotides agree with TRBD1. Germline V gene lookup returns CDR1 SGHAT and CDR2 FQNNGV. The CDR3 is made up of 15 amino acids. Germline trimming cut 5 bases from V and 5 bases from J; bases unmatched to any gene: 10. The DNA of the CDR3 is TGTGCCAGCAGCCGCGGACAGGGCCCGAAAACTGAAGCTTTCTTT. The encoded protein is CASSRGQGPKTEAFF.

The rearrangement joins TRBV28 to TRBJ2-7; D is possibly TRBD1 (6 bases). Trimming cost V 6 bases and J 4 bases, with 16 bases left between them. The CDR3 contains 14 residues. CDR1 and CDR2 from the germline V gene are MDHEN and SYDVKM. CDR3 sequence: CASRTGTPPYEQYF. The CDR3 nucleotides are TGTGCCAGCAGGACCGGGACACCGCCTTACGAGCAGTACTTC.

There are many counts of this clonotype. This rearrangement joins TRBV7-2 to TRBJ1-2; D call uncertain. V was pared by 2 bases and J by 3 bases, with 10 bases between. The CDR3 totals 14 residues. CDR1 is SGHTA and CDR2 is FQGNSA in the germline V gene. In DNA form, the CDR3 reads TGTGCCAGCAGCTTAAACTCCTTCTACTATGGCTACACCTTC. Translation gives CASSLNSFYYGYTF.

The chain joins TRBV20-1 to TRBJ2-1, with D possibly being TRBD2 (6 bases). Trimming shortened V by 3 bases and J by 2 bases, and 11 bases separated the two germline ends. CDR3 size: 14 residues. Germline-derived CDR1 and CDR2 are DFQATT and SNEGSKA (reference sequence). CDR3 DNA: TGCAGTGCTAGTGAAACTAGCACCTACAATGAGCAGTTCTTC. This codes for CSASETSTYNEQFF.

This clonotype was recorded at least ten times. The rearrangement joins TRBV12-3 or TRBV12-4 to TRBJ1-5; unclear D gene. The CDR3 runs 13 residues. V lost 6 bases and J 0 bases, leaving 6 bases between the germline ends. The CDR3 bases are TGTGCCAGCAGGGGTATTAGCAATCAGCCCCAGCATTTT. Amino acids: CASRGISNQPQHF.

This clonotype occurred many times. The chain combines TRBV5-6 with TRBJ1-2; D is perhaps TRBD1 (5 bases). The CDR3 extends over 15 amino acids. The ends were cut back, 4 bases at V and 6 bases at J, with 19 bases in the middle. Germline assignment: CDR1 SGHDT and CDR2 YYEEEE. CDR3 protein: CASSPGGALPNGYTF. The CDR3 DNA is TGTGCCAGCAGCCCGGGAGGGGCGCTACCAAATGGCTACACCTTC.

The chain combines TRBV11-1 with TRBJ2-7; 8 positions agree with TRBD2. V was clipped by 6 bases and J by 7 bases; unmatched bases: 8. Germline V lookup: CDR1 SGHAT, CDR2 FQDESV (reference sequence). This CDR3 region has 13 residues. The CDR3 here is CASSLGRGGEQYF. The CDR3 nucleotides are TGTGCCAGCAGTTTGGGACGCGGGGGGGAGCAGTACTTC.

Concerning this clonotype: It may be a read error: a sequence one base away is much more abundant. V gene TRBV4-2 combines with J gene TRBJ2-2, with D perhaps matching TRBD1 (6 bases). This CDR3 contains 17 residues. Germline V gene sequence: CDR1 LGHNA, CDR2 YNFKEQ. In nucleotides, the CDR3 is TGTGCCAGCAGCCAAGGAGTGGGGACATTGAACACCAGGGAGCTGTTTTTT. It specifies CASSQGVGTLNTRELFF.

The chain links TRBV29-1 to TRBJ2-2; D possibly corresponds to TRBD1 (6 bases). The CDR3 is 15 amino acids. The germline gives CDR1 SQVTM, CDR2 ANQGSEA. Trimming shortened V by 1 base and J by 3 bases, and 12 bases separated the two germline ends. The CDR3, as DNA: TGCAGCGTTGAAGGATGGGGGCGCGACACCGGGGAGCTGTTTTTT. The encoded protein is CSVEGWGRDTGELFF.

The chain carries TRBV7-9 and TRBJ2-3; D call uncertain. V was pared by 3 bases and J by 0 bases, with 4 bases between. CDR1 and CDR2 from the germline V gene are SEHNR and FQNEAQ (reference sequence). The CDR3 is 13 residues long. CDR3 in DNA: TGTGCCAGCAGCTTCGGGAGCACAGATACGCAGTATTTT. Its protein is CASSFGSTDTQYF.

This clonotype was counted ten times or more. V gene TRBV27 combines with J gene TRBJ2-5; a weak D match, TRBD2 (6 bases). The germline gives CDR1 MNHEY, CDR2 SMNVEV (reference sequence). Trimming shortened V by 5 bases and J by 4 bases, and 8 bases separated the two germline ends. This CDR3 spans 12 amino acids. CDR3 coding DNA: TGTGCCAGCAGTGATAGCGGAGAGACCCAGTACTTC. Protein sequence: CASSDSGETQYF.

This clonotype was observed a handful of times. The chain carries TRBV2 and TRBJ1-5; D is undetermined. Germline-derived CDR1 and CDR2 are SNHLY and FYNNEI. The CDR3 spans 15 residues. V shed 6 bases and J shed 7 bases, with 19 bases lying between them. CDR3 loop: CASSALAGSGQPQHF. The CDR3 DNA follows: TGTGCCAGCAGCGCCTTGGCGGGGAGCGGGCAGCCCCAGCATTTT.